The clone carrying this T cell receptor beta chain was seen a few times. In the original analysis: Amplification with reference gene primers provided the estimates of nucleated cell counts. Measured with immunoSEQ multiplex PCR; TCRdb has only the in-frame clones, and not every one. That table gives V, J and clone size, and the DNA gave D and trimming. The sample contains around 250,000 clones, about 85% of which appear only once. The germline CDR1 and CDR2 sequences are SGHVS and FQNEAQ. V dropped 5 bases and J dropped 6; count of bases not matched to a gene: 7. The CDR3 is 15 residues long. These data belong to a study of blood T cell repertoires in COVID-19.

The sample was peripheral blood. The chain carries TRBV7-8 and TRBJ2-1; 10 nucleotides match TRBD1. The clonotype originates from a man aged 30 to 39 who had recovered from COVID-19. In nucleotides, the CDR3 is TGTGCCAGCAGCCCCTACGGGGACAGGGGCAATGAGCAGTTCTTC. Amino acids: CASSPYGDRGNEQFF.